One sample yielded the 27 T cell receptor beta chains listed below, sequenced in a study of technical replicates of blood from a few donors. Produced via immunoSEQ multiplex PCR; TCRdb's table is partial and in-frame only. The table lists more than 75,000 clones, around 94% of them singletons. Sequencing used T cells isolated from PBMCs. The origin of the receptors is a human donor in good health.

V usage is TRBV6-1 and J usage is TRBJ2-1; D is possibly TRBD1 (6 bases). This CDR3 has 15 amino acids. Germline V lookup: CDR1 MNHNS, CDR2 SASEGT. Trimming cost V 3 bases and J 0 bases, with 9 bases left between them. The chain's CDR3 is CASSERRGSYNEQFF. CDR3 bases: TGTGCCAGCAGTGAGCGCAGGGGCTCCTACAATGAGCAGTTCTTC.

This chain joins TRBV10-3 and TRBJ2-6; D is possibly TRBD1 (5 bases). The V gene lost 6 bases and the J gene lost 2 bases, with 14 bases spanning the gap. CDR1 ENHRY and CDR2 SYGVKD come from the germline V gene. The CDR3 contains 16 residues. The CDR3 DNA is TGTGCCATCAGCCCACAGGCCCAAGCTGGGGCCAACGTCCTGACTTTC. It encodes CAISPQAQAGANVLTF.

The chain uses TRBV5-6 and TRBJ1-4; weak D call: TRBD1 (5 bases). This CDR3 is built from 13 residues. The V gene lost 2 bases and the J gene lost 10 bases, with 12 bases spanning the gap. CDR1 is SGHDT and CDR2 is YYEEEE in the germline V gene. CDR3 region: CASSFGGGGKLFF. CDR3 in DNA: TGTGCCAGCAGCTTCGGGGGTGGTGGAAAACTGTTTTTT.

This CDR3 is CASSVGGTELNTQYF. The CDR3 coding sequence is TGTGCCAGCAGCGTAGGCGGGACAGAACTTAATACGCAGTATTTT. The chain recombines TRBV9 with TRBJ2-3; a possible D gene is TRBD1 (7 bases). Germline V gene sequence: CDR1 SGDLS, CDR2 YYNGEE. V dropped 0 bases and J dropped 7 bases, with 15 bases sitting between them. The CDR3 runs to 15 residues.

The chain is built from TRBV7-9 and TRBJ2-7; no clear D. V was trimmed by 3 bases and J by 9 bases, leaving 18 bases between them. In germline, CDR1 is SEHNR, CDR2 FQNEAQ (reference sequence). The CDR3 contains 14 residues. The CDR3 DNA reads TGTGCCAGCAGCTTTTCGACTGGAACAAACGGGCAGTACTTC. Translation: CASSFSTGTNGQYF. The full variable domain, with the rest looked up from reference TRBV7-9 and TRBJ2-7, is DTGVSQNPRHKITKRGQNVTFRCDPISEHNRLYWYRQTLGQGPEFLTYFQNEAQLEKSRLLSDRFSAERPKGSFSTLEIQRTEQGDSAMYLCASSFSTGTNGQYFGPGTRLTVT.

This clone was detected once. The V and J genes are TRBV29-1 and TRBJ2-1; TRBD2 matches 13 bases. This CDR3 is 17 amino acids long. Germline-derived CDR1 and CDR2 are SQVTM and ANQGSEA. V lost 3 bases and J lost 4; bases outside the gene matches: 9. The CDR3 nucleotides read TGCAGCGTTGAGATCAGACTAGCGGGAGGTTTGTACAATGAGCAGTTCTTC. As protein: CSVEIRLAGGLYNEQFF.

This chain joins TRBV19 and TRBJ2-4; D is possibly TRBD2 (5 bases). The CDR3 is 13 amino acids. V was cut by 10 bases and J by 6 bases, with 16 bases left in between. Per germline, CDR1 LNHDA and CDR2 SQIVND (reference sequence). The CDR3 nucleotides are TGTGCCACCCGGACCGCTAGCACAAACATTCAGTACTTC. This sequence encodes CATRTASTNIQYF.

The gene calls are TRBV10-1 and TRBJ2-7; D is ambiguous. The CDR3 spans 17 residues. Trimming pared 8 bases from V and 2 bases from J, leaving 25 bases between. Germline V gene sequence: CDR1 WNHNN, CDR2 SYGVQD (reference sequence). The CDR3 loop reads CASRWSGFEGSPYEQYF. The DNA for the CDR3 is TGCGCCAGCCGTTGGAGTGGGTTTGAAGGTAGTCCCTACGAGCAGTACTTC.

The CDR3 reads CASSFGTGPSYNEQFF. The DNA of the CDR3 is TGTGCCAGCAGCTTTGGAACAGGGCCCTCCTACAATGAGCAGTTCTTC. V and J are TRBV7-3 and TRBJ2-1, with D possibly being TRBD1 (6 bases). This CDR3 contains 16 residues. The germline CDR1 and CDR2 sequences are SGHTA and FQGTGA. Trimming stripped 3 bases from V and 0 bases from J, with 12 bases between.

The CDR3 here is CASSLLQVTSYEQYF. The CDR3 DNA is TGCGCCAGCAGCTTGTTGCAGGTAACCTCCTACGAGCAGTACTTC. The chain carries TRBV5-1 and TRBJ2-7; D is undetermined. CDR1 and CDR2 from the germline V gene are SGHRS and YFSETQ. The CDR3 loop spans 15 amino acids. Trimming removed 1 base from V and 0 bases from J, with 11 bases in between.

The V and J genes are TRBV10-3 and TRBJ2-1; tentatively, D is TRBD2 (5 bases). The CDR3 consists of 13 residues. Trimming took off 8 bases at V and 8 bases at J, with 16 bases between the two ends. Germline assignment: CDR1 ENHRY and CDR2 SYGVKD. The DNA for the CDR3 is TGTGCCATCCGAGGAACCTACGGGGATGAGCAGTTCTTC. It translates to CAIRGTYGDEQFF.

This rearrangement joins TRBV28 to TRBJ1-2; D not resolved. V dropped 6 bases and J dropped 0 bases, with 11 bases sitting between them. The CDR3 runs to 14 residues. Germline lookup yields CDR1 MDHEN and CDR2 SYDVKM. The CDR3 protein is CASRPNQANYGYTF. For the CDR3, the DNA is TGTGCCAGCAGACCTAACCAGGCTAACTATGGCTACACCTTC.

This clone was found a few times. The chain is built from TRBV19 and TRBJ1-5; D remains ambiguous. This CDR3 region has 13 residues. Trimming took off 7 bases at V and 0 bases at J, with 7 bases between the two ends. From germline, CDR1 is LNHDA and CDR2 SQIVND (reference sequence). CDR3 sequence reads: CASTFSSNQPQHF. The CDR3 region has the DNA TGTGCCAGTACATTTTCTAGCAATCAGCCCCAGCATTTT.

The chain carries TRBV5-4 and TRBJ2-5, with D possibly matching TRBD2 (5 bases). Germline lookup yields CDR1 SGHNT and CDR2 YYREEE (reference sequence). Trimming removed 3 bases at V and 0 bases at J, with 9 bases between. This CDR3 contains 14 residues. CDR3 in DNA: TGTGCCAGCAGCTCGCCCGGGAACCAAGAGACCCAGTACTTC. It codes for CASSSPGNQETQYF.

A single count supports this clone. This chain links TRBV5-1 with TRBJ2-5; weak D call: TRBD2 (6 bases). Per the germline V gene, CDR1 is SGHRS and CDR2 is YFSETQ. V was clipped by 5 bases and J by 2 bases, with 10 bases between them. The CDR3 loop spans 13 amino acids. The CDR3 is CASRTGAQETQYF. The DNA of the CDR3 is TGCGCCAGCAGAACGGGAGCTCAAGAGACCCAGTACTTC.

The chain joins TRBV10-1 to TRBJ2-7, with a possible D match to TRBD2 (6 bases). V was trimmed by 4 bases and J by 6 bases, leaving 13 bases between them. The CDR3 runs 13 residues. Germline CDR1 is WNHNN and CDR2 is SYGVQD (reference sequence). Written as DNA, the CDR3 is TGCGCCAGCAGTGCTCCCGGGAGAGGCGAGCAGTACTTC. Translating it yields CASSAPGRGEQYF.

The CDR3: CASSQGTGQSSGNTIYF. DNA of the CDR3: TGCGCCAGCAGCCAAGGGACAGGCCAAAGCTCTGGAAACACCATATATTTT. This rearrangement joins TRBV4-3 to TRBJ1-3; 7 bases align to TRBD1. From germline, CDR1 is LGHNA and CDR2 YSLEER. V was pared by 1 base and J by 0 bases, with 6 bases of the junction left unmatched. The CDR3 is 17 residues long.

This sequence joins TRBV6-1 and TRBJ1-5, with 7 nucleotides matching TRBD1. CDR1 and CDR2 from the germline V gene are MNHNS and SASEGT. The CDR3 has 15 residues. The CDR3 reads CAISWGTEKNQPQHF. The CDR3 DNA follows: TGTGCTATCTCCTGGGGGACAGAGAAGAATCAGCCCCAGCATTTT.

For the CDR3, the DNA is TGCGCCAGCAGTGATACCGGACTAGCGGAGAACACCGGGGAGCTGTTTTTT. It translates to CASSDTGLAENTGELFF. The chain carries TRBV10-1 and TRBJ2-2; 10 nucleotides match TRBD2. Germline CDR1 is WNHNN and CDR2 is SYGVQD (reference sequence). The CDR3 covers 17 residues. J was trimmed by 1 base and V by 3 bases; bases with no gene match: 5.

The J gene is TRBJ2-7, the V gene TRBV9, with 7 bases that match TRBD1. Germline trimming cut 4 bases from V and 3 bases from J; bases unmatched to any gene: 7. This CDR3 contains 14 residues. Germline V lookup: CDR1 SGDLS, CDR2 YYNGEE. This chain's CDR3 is CASSPGTDIYEQYF. The CDR3 DNA reads TGTGCCAGCAGCCCAGGGACAGATATCTACGAGCAGTACTTC.

This sequence joins TRBV11-2 and TRBJ2-7; maybe TRBD2 (6 bases). This CDR3 is 13 amino acids long. V lost 4 bases to trimming and J lost 2 bases, with 9 bases between them. Germline values: CDR1 SGHAT, CDR2 FQNNGV. CDR3 sequence reads: CASSWRVAYEQYF. For the CDR3, the DNA is TGTGCCAGCAGCTGGAGGGTTGCCTACGAGCAGTACTTC.

J is TRBJ2-1 and V is TRBV5-1, with 8 nucleotides matching TRBD2. V dropped 2 bases and J dropped 8; count of bases not matched to a gene: 6. The germline V gene encodes CDR1 SGHRS and CDR2 YFSETQ. This CDR3 is 14 amino acids long. The CDR3 bases are TGCGCCAGCAGCTTAGCGGGAGCGATGGATGAGCAGTTCTTC. This codes for CASSLAGAMDEQFF.

This chain uses TRBV29-1 with TRBJ2-1; D is undetermined. The germline CDR1 and CDR2 sequences are SQVTM and ANQGSEA. V was trimmed by 5 bases and J by 5 bases, leaving 7 bases between them. This CDR3 contains 11 residues. The CDR3 spells CSVLTDNEQFF. DNA for the CDR3: TGCAGCGTTCTGACTGACAATGAGCAGTTCTTC.

The chain joins TRBV7-8 to TRBJ1-5, with D possibly TRBD1 on 5 matching bases. From germline, CDR1 is SGHVS and CDR2 FQNEAQ. V was cut by 1 base and J by 0 bases, with 10 bases left in between. This CDR3 is 16 amino acids long. The CDR3: CASSLEGTYSNQPQHF. The CDR3 bases are TGTGCCAGCAGCTTAGAGGGGACTTATAGCAATCAGCCCCAGCATTTT.

J is TRBJ2-7 and V is TRBV2; 11 bases agree with TRBD2. The ends lost 7 bases at V and 3 bases at J; junction bases unmatched: 5. Germline CDR1 and CDR2: SNHLY and FYNNEI. The CDR3 runs to 14 residues. CDR3 coding DNA: TGTGCCAGCATTACCGGGACTAGCGGCTACGAGCAGTACTTC. Translating gives CASITGTSGYEQYF.

The chain is built from TRBV7-2 and TRBJ1-2; 8 nucleotides agree with TRBD1. J was trimmed by 7 bases and V by 6 bases; bases with no gene match: 4. The CDR3 spans 12 residues. CDR1 and CDR2 (germline): SGHTA, FQGNSA. The CDR3 here is CASSDRGGGYTF. DNA for the CDR3: TGTGCCAGCAGTGACAGGGGTGGTGGCTACACCTTC.

For the CDR3, the DNA is TGTGCCAGCAGATTGAAGATAGCTAACTATGGCTACACCTTC. Encoded protein: CASRLKIANYGYTF. This sequence joins TRBV5-6 and TRBJ1-2; the D is unclear. V was cut by 5 bases and J by 0 bases, with 11 bases left in between. The germline V gene encodes CDR1 SGHDT and CDR2 YYEEEE. The CDR3 covers 14 residues. The full variable domain, completed using reference TRBV5-6 and TRBJ1-2, is DAGVTQSPTHLIKTRGQQVTLRCSPKSGHDTVSWYQQALGQGPQFIFQYYEEEERQRGNFPDRFSGHQFPNYSSELNVNALLLGDSALYLCASRLKIANYGYTFGSGTRLTVV.